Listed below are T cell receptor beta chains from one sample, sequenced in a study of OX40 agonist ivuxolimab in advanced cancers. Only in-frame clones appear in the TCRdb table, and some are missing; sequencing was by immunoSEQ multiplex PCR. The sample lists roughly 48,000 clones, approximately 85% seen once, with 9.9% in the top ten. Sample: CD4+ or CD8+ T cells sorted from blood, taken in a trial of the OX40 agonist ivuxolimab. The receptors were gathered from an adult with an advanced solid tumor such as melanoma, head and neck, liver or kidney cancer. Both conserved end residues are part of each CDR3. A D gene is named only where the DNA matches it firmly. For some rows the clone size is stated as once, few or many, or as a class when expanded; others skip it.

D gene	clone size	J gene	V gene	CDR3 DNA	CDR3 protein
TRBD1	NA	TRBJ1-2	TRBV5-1	TGCGCCAGCAGCAGTGTGACAGGGTATCTCTATGGCTACACCTTC	CASSSVTGYLYGYTF
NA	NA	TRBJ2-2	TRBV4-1	TGCGCCAGCAGCCAAGAAACGGTAAAGTTATCCGGGGAGCTGTTTTTT	CASSQETVKLSGELFF
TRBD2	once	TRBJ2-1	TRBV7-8	TGTGCCAGCAGCTTAGGGGGACTAGTCAGCTACAATGAGCAGTTCTTC	CASSLGGLVSYNEQFF
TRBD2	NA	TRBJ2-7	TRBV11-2	TGTGCCAGCAGCCGAATTAGGACTAGCGGGTCCTCCTACGAGCAGTACTTC	CASSRIRTSGSSYEQYF
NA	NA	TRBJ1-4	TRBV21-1	TGTGCCAGCATCATTCCAAAGTGCGGACGTTTCGAAAAACTGTTTTTT	CASIIPKCGRFEKLFF
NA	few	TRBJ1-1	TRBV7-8	TGTGCCAGCAGCCCCTGGGGAGGGCGCACTGAAGCTTTCTTT	CASSPWGGRTEAFF
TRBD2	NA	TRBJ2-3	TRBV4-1	TGCGCCAGCAGCCAAGGGGCGGGGACTAGCGGGAGGACAGATACGCAGTATTTT	CASSQGAGTSGRTDTQYF
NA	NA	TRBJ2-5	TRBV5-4	TGTGCCAGCAGCTCCCCAAGAACGGTTGGGGAGACCCAGTACTTC	CASSSPRTVGETQYF
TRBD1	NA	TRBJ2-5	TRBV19	TGTGCCAGTAGTACTCGGACAGGGGGCTGGGAGACCCAGTACTTC	CASSTRTGGWETQYF
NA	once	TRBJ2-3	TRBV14	TGTGCCAGCAGCCAAGTTCAGAGCGGAGATACGCAGTATTTT	CASSQVQSGDTQYF
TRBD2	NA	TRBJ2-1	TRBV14	TGTGCCAGCAGCCAAGAAGTTGCGGGAGTTTCGCAGTTCTTC	CASSQEVAGVSQFF
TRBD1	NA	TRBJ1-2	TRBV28	TGTGCCAGCAGTACGACAGGGGGACTTCAAGGCTACACCTTC	CASSTTGGLQGYTF
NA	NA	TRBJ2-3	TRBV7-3	TGTGCCAGCAGCGTGGGCGGTCACCTAGAGGATACGCAGTATTTT	CASSVGGHLEDTQYF
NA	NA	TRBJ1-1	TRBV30	TGTGCCTGGAGTGTATCGCGGCAGGGAGGATGGAACACTGAAGCTTTCTTT	CAWSVSRQGGWNTEAFF
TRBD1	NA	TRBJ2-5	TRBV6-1	TGTGCCAGTGGGACAGGGGGTGTCGAGACCCAGTACTTC	CASGTGGVETQYF
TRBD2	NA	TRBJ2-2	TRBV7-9	TGTGCCAGCAGCTCGACAGCGGGAGCCGGGGAGCTGTTTTTT	CASSSTAGAGELFF
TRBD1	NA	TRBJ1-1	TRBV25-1	TGTGCCAGCAGTGAAACGACAGGGTTGACTGAAGCTTTCTTT	CASSETTGLTEAFF
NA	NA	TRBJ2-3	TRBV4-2	TGTGCCAGCAGCCAAGGGGTAAATAGTCGGGCGGCCCAGGATACGCAGTATTTT	CASSQGVNSRAAQDTQYF
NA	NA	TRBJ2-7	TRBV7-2	TGTGCCAGCACCTTCGGGATCACCTCCTACGAGCAGTACTTC	CASTFGITSYEQYF
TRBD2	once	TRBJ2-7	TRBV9	TGTGCCAGCAGCGTAGCTCTAGCGGGAGGGCCCCCTGGCGAGTACTTC	CASSVALAGGPPGEYF
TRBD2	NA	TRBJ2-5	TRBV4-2	TGTGCCAGCAGCCAGTCGGAGACTAGCGGGGAAGAGACCCAGTACTTC	CASSQSETSGEETQYF
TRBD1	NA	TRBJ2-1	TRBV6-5	TGTGCCAGCAGTGCTCCGGGACAGGCCTACAATGAGCAGTTCTTC	CASSAPGQAYNEQFF
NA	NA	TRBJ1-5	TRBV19	TGTGCCAGTAGTATACCGGTAAATCAGCCCCAGCATTTT	CASSIPVNQPQHF
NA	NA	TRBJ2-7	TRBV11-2	TGTGCCAGCAGCTTCGACGAGCGGGTCTACGAGCAGTACTTC	CASSFDERVYEQYF
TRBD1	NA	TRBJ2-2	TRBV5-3	TGTGCCAGAAGCTGCCGGACAGGCGACACCGGGGAGCTGTTTTTT	CARSCRTGDTGELFF
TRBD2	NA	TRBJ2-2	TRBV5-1	TGCGCCAGCAGCCCTGGACTAGCGGGAGTTACCGGGGAGCTGTTTTTT	CASSPGLAGVTGELFF
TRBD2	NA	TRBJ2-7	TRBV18	TGTGCCAGCTCCCCCGGGGAGGGATTCAACGAGCAGTACTTC	CASSPGEGFNEQYF
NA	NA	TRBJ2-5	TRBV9	TGTGCCAGCAGCGTGGGCGGAACCGAGACCCAGTACTTC	CASSVGGTETQYF
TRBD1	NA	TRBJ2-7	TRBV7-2	TGTGCCAGCAGGCGACAGGGGAGTTCCGAGCAGTACTTC	CASRRQGSSEQYF
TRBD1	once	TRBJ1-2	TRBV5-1	TGCGCCAGCAGCTTTTCCCGTCGGGACAGGAAAACGGATGGCTACACCTTC	CASSFSRRDRKTDGYTF
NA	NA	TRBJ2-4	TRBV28	TGTGCCAGCAGACGGGTCGGTGGCTTATGGGACTTC	CASRRVGGLWDF
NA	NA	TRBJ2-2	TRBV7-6	TGTGCCAGCAGTGCCGTGAACACCGGGGAGCTGTTTTTT	CASSAVNTGELFF
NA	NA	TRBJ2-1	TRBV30	TGTGCCTGGAGTGTAGTCCTAGGAGGTAATGAGCAGTTCTTC	CAWSVVLGGNEQFF
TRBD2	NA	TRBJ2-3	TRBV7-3	TGTGCCAGCAGCGTTGATAGCGGGAGGACTGATACGCAGTATTTT	CASSVDSGRTDTQYF
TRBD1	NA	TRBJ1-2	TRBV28	TGTGCCAGCAGTTTACTTCCGGGACAGGGAACCTATGGCTACACCTTC	CASSLLPGQGTYGYTF
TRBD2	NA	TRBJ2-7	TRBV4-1	TGCGCCAGCAGCCTCGAAGCTAGCGGGTACGAGCAGTACTTC	CASSLEASGYEQYF
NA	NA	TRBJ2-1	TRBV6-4	TGTGCTGTAGGGTACAATGAGCAGTTCTTC	CAVGYNEQFF
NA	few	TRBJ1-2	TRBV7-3	TGTGCCAGCAGCCTAGGGGTTGGGGGCGATGGCTACACCTTC	CASSLGVGGDGYTF
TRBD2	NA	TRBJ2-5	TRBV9	TGTGCCAGCAGCGTACTAGCGGTTCAAGAGACCCAGTACTTC	CASSVLAVQETQYF
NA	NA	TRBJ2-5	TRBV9	TGTGCCAGCAGCGTAGCGGACTCGGAGACCCAGTACTTC	CASSVADSETQYF
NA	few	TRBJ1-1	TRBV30	TGTGCCTGGACCTCAGAGAGACGCACTGAAGCTTTCTTT	CAWTSERRTEAFF
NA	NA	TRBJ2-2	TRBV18	TGTGCCAGCTCACCCATCGAAAACACCGGGGAGCTGTTTTTT	CASSPIENTGELFF
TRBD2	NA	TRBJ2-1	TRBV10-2	TGCGCCAGCAGTGCGAGCGGGAGTGGCCATGAGCAGTTCTTC	CASSASGSGHEQFF
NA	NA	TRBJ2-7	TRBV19	TGTGCCAGCAGCTTTAACGTCAGGGACCATTCCTACGAGCAGTACTTC	CASSFNVRDHSYEQYF
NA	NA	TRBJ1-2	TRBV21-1	TGTGCCAGCAGCTTAAACCGTGGGGGGGCCCTCTATGGCTACACCTTC	CASSLNRGGALYGYTF
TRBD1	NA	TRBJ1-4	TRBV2	TGTGCCAGCAGTCTCGACAGGGGGCTTGAAAAACTGTTTTTT	CASSLDRGLEKLFF
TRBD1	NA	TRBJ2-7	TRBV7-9	TGTGCCAGCAGCTCTACCCCAGGGGGCGTCCCCTACGAGCAGTACTTC	CASSSTPGGVPYEQYF
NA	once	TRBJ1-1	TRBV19	TGTGCCAGTAGTATAGATACCACTGAAGCTTTCTTT	CASSIDTTEAFF
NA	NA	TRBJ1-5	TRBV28	TGTGCCAGCACCCTCGCAGGCGGATATAGCAATCAGCCCCAGCATTTT	CASTLAGGYSNQPQHF
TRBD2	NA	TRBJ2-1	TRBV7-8	TGTGCCAGCAGCACACGACTAGCGGGAGGCGGTCGGTCCTACAATGAGCAGTTCTTC	CASSTRLAGGGRSYNEQFF
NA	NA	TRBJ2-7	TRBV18	TGTGCCAGCTCACCGGCGACCCTCTACGAGCAGTACTTC	CASSPATLYEQYF
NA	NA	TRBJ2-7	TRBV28	TGTGCCAGCAGCCCGACTGCCACCTACGAGCAGTACTTC	CASSPTATYEQYF
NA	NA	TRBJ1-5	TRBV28	TGTGCCAGCAGTTTGGAGAGGCCCCAGCATTTT	CASSLERPQHF
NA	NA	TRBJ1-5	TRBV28	TGTGCCAGCAGTTTAATAGGTCAGCCCCAGCATTTT	CASSLIGQPQHF